This T cell receptor beta chain was recovered during a study of blood T cell repertoires in COVID-19. The germline gives CDR1 SNHLY, CDR2 FYNNEI. Trimming at V came to 7 bases and at J to 6 bases, leaving 12 bases not matched to a gene. The CDR3 sequence is 15 residues long. Method: immunoSEQ multiplex PCR; TCRdb's copy keeps in-frame clones and lacks some. The table lists around 130,000 clones, about 90% of them singletons. The chain uses TRBV2 and TRBJ2-3, with 8 bases matching TRBD1. This clonotype originated in a woman aged 45-65 years who had recovered from COVID-19. Sequences were obtained from peripheral blood. For the CDR3, the DNA is TGTGCCAGCATTCAGGGGGCGCGTTTTTTGGATACGCAGTATTTT. Residues: CASIQGARFLDTQYF. The whole variable domain, filled in from reference TRBV2 and TRBJ2-3, reads EPEVTQTPSHQVTQMGQEVILRCVPISNHLYFYWYRQILGQKVEFLVSFYNNEISEKSEIFDDQFSVERPDGSNFTLKIRSTKLEDSAMYFCASIQGARFLDTQYFGPGTRLTVL.